One sample yielded the 27 T cell receptor beta chains listed below, sequenced in a study of T cell responses to AZD1222 COVID-19 vaccine. Using immunoSEQ multiplex PCR, the repertoire was profiled, and TCRdb retains in-frame clones only, with some absent. This table has fewer than 150,000 clones, around 88% appearing once. The sequencing here drew on peripheral blood, taken 28 days after the second AZD1222 dose. The receptor source for this set is an adult who received the AZD1222 COVID-19 vaccine.

This clone was seen a few times. The gene calls are TRBV5-5 and TRBJ2-2; 9 positions match TRBD1. The germline gives CDR1 SGHKS, CDR2 YYEKEE (reference sequence). With 4 bases clipped from V and 1 base from J, the junction kept 2 bases outside the gene matches. The length of the CDR3 is 15 residues. This chain's CDR3 is CASSPDRGNTGELFF. The CDR3 coding sequence is TGTGCCAGCAGCCCGGACAGGGGGAACACCGGGGAGCTGTTTTTT.

V gene TRBV2 combines with J gene TRBJ1-1; 7 positions agree with TRBD1. The length of the CDR3 is 14 residues. The V gene's germline CDR1 is SNHLY and CDR2 FYNNEI. V lost 8 bases and J lost 4; bases outside the gene matches: 10. The CDR3 region has the DNA TGTGCCAGCGGAACCAGGACAGGCAGCACTGAAGCTTTCTTT. Its protein product is CASGTRTGSTEAFF.

The genes are TRBV12-3 or TRBV12-4 and TRBJ1-1; tentative D call: TRBD1 (6 bases). The CDR3 extends over 13 amino acids. Between the trimmed V and J ends, which lost 6 bases and 0 bases, there was a span of 8 bases. CDR3: CASSGQMNTEAFF. The CDR3 DNA follows: TGTGCCAGCAGCGGACAGATGAACACTGAAGCTTTCTTT.

The chain carries TRBV6-5 and TRBJ1-2, with no clear D. V lost 5 bases and J lost 10, with 11 bases in between. The germline gives CDR1 MNHEY, CDR2 SVGAGI. CDR3 length equals 11 residues. The CDR3, as DNA: TGTGCCAGCAGTAACAGTGGTGTCTACACCTTC. Residues: CASSNSGVYTF.

In nucleotides, the CDR3 is TGTGCCACCAGCAGAGATTCGGGTGGCTACACCTTC. Translation gives CATSRDSGGYTF. The chain joins TRBV15 to TRBJ1-2; D is ambiguous. V lost 0 bases and J 7 bases, leaving 6 bases between the germline ends. The CDR3 extends over 12 amino acids. CDR1 is LNHNV, CDR2 YYDKDF, per germline (reference sequence).

The DNA for the CDR3 is TGTGCCAGCTCACCCGGGGGGTACCGAGCCGGGGAGCTGTTTTTT. This translates into CASSPGGYRAGELFF. The chain has TRBV18 and TRBJ2-2, with 7 nucleotides matching TRBD2. This CDR3 region has 15 residues. The germline V gene has CDR1 KGHSH and CDR2 LQKENI. V lost 3 bases, J lost 6 bases, and 7 bases stayed unmatched.

The gene calls are TRBV7-8 and TRBJ1-3; a weak D match, TRBD1 (5 bases). Looked up from germline, CDR1 is SGHVS and CDR2 is FQNEAQ. Trimming shortened V by 5 bases and J by 0 bases, and 14 bases separated the two germline ends. The CDR3 length is 16 residues. In nucleotides, the CDR3 is TGTGCCAGCAGCCAGATTGGGGCAGACTCTGGAAACACCATATATTTT. This sequence encodes CASSQIGADSGNTIYF. Looking up the rest from reference TRBV7-8 and TRBJ1-3 gives the full variable domain: GAGVSQSPRYKVAKRGQDVALRCDPISGHVSLFWYQQALGQGPEFLTYFQNEAQLDKSGLPSDRFFAERPEGSVSTLKIQRTQQEDSAVYLCASSQIGADSGNTIYFGEGSWLTVV.

This rearrangement joins TRBV5-5 to TRBJ1-2; 8 bases line up with TRBD1. The V and J ends lost 4 bases and 3 bases, in that order; junction bases with no gene match: 2. The CDR3 contains 13 residues. Germline CDR1 SGHKS, CDR2 YYEKEE (reference sequence). The CDR3, as DNA: TGTGCCAGCAGCCCGGACAGGGACTATGGCTACACCTTC. Its translation: CASSPDRDYGYTF.

V usage is TRBV10-3 and J usage is TRBJ1-1; D not resolved. Trimming stripped 6 bases from V and 7 bases from J, with 15 bases between. CDR3 length: 13 amino acids. The germline V gene encodes CDR1 ENHRY and CDR2 SYGVKD. DNA for the CDR3: TGTGCCATCAGGACTGCTGGGCCCCGTGAAGCTTTCTTT. It is translated as CAIRTAGPREAFF.

The rearrangement uses TRBV19 and TRBJ1-2; TRBD1 matches at 10 bases. The CDR3 spans 17 residues. The trim removed 3 bases at V and 0 bases at J, leaving 7 bases unmatched. CDR1 and CDR2 from the germline V gene are LNHDA and SQIVND (reference sequence). This chain's CDR3 is CASSIGTGELANYGYTF. CDR3 in DNA: TGTGCCAGTAGTATCGGGACAGGGGAATTAGCTAACTATGGCTACACCTTC.

The chain combines TRBV4-3 with TRBJ2-3; D not resolved. V was clipped by 4 bases and J by 0 bases, with 14 bases between them. The V gene's germline CDR1 is LGHNA and CDR2 YSLEER. This CDR3 comprises 16 residues. The chain's CDR3 is CASSPGPTSSTDTQYF. CDR3 nucleotides: TGCGCCAGCAGCCCCGGACCAACCTCAAGCACAGATACGCAGTATTTT.

This clone was picked up a small number of times. The rearrangement uses TRBV19 and TRBJ1-5, with TRBD1 identical over 8 bases. The V gene end was trimmed by 8 bases and the J gene end by 6 bases; junction bases not matched to a gene: 9. Germline values: CDR1 LNHDA, CDR2 SQIVND (reference sequence). The CDR3 extends over 14 amino acids. The CDR3 coding sequence is TGTGCCAGTGAACCTCAGGGGGCAAGTCAGCCCCAGCATTTT. Translating gives CASEPQGASQPQHF.

This chain connects TRBV12-1 to TRBJ1-6; the table gives TRBD1 as D, unverified against the DNA. TRBV12-1 is described as a pseudogene. CDR3 length equals 16 residues. CDR3 sequence: CASSFPDSDYNSPLHF. In DNA form, the CDR3 reads TGTGCCAGCAGCTTTCCGGACAGCGACTATAATTCACCCCTCCACTTT.

The chain combines TRBV15 with TRBJ1-1; no reliable D call. The germline V gene encodes CDR1 LNHNV and CDR2 YYDKDF (reference sequence). Trimming pared 3 bases from V and 4 bases from J, leaving 9 bases between. There are 13 residues in the CDR3. CDR3 residues: CATSRGVPTEAFF. Written as DNA, the CDR3 is TGTGCCACCAGCAGGGGTGTGCCCACTGAAGCTTTCTTT.

The chain combines TRBV28 with TRBJ2-3, with D maybe TRBD1 (6 bases). The CDR3 covers 14 residues. The germline V gene encodes CDR1 MDHEN and CDR2 SYDVKM. Trimming removed 2 bases at V and 3 bases at J, with 9 bases between. CDR3 nucleotides: TGTGCCAGCAGTTTACAGGGGAAAACAGATACGCAGTATTTT. Translated: CASSLQGKTDTQYF.

The V call is TRBV3-1 (or the pseudogene TRBV3-2), the J call TRBJ2-3; D might be TRBD1 (5 bases). This CDR3 has 19 residues. The germline gives CDR1 LGHDT, CDR2 YNNKEL (reference sequence). V was trimmed by 0 bases and J by 0 bases, leaving 19 bases between them. DNA for the CDR3: TGTGCCAGCAGCCAAGATGTGGGCCGACAGAGTGACAGCACAGATACGCAGTATTTT. Protein product: CASSQDVGRQSDSTDTQYF.

The chain is built from TRBV3-1 (or the pseudogene TRBV3-2) and TRBJ2-3; 7 positions match TRBD2. The CDR3 extends over 15 amino acids. The V segment lost 1 base and the J segment 2 bases; nucleotides outside the gene matches: 3. Germline loops: CDR1 LGHDT, CDR2 YNNKEL (reference sequence). The CDR3 nucleotides read TGTGCCAGCAGCCAAGGAGCGGGAAACACAGATACGCAGTATTTT. This translates into CASSQGAGNTDTQYF.

The chain couples TRBV5-1 to TRBJ1-3, with D unresolved. The CDR3 totals 15 residues. Germline CDR1 reads SGHRS; CDR2 reads YFSETQ. Between the trimmed V and J ends, which lost 4 bases and 0 bases, there was a span of 11 bases. The CDR3 protein is CASSPGGGSGNTIYF. As DNA, the CDR3 is TGCGCCAGCAGCCCAGGTGGAGGCTCTGGAAACACCATATATTTT.

The chain joins TRBV6-2 or TRBV6-3 to TRBJ2-3; no firm D call. CDR1 and CDR2 (germline): MNHEY, SVGEGT. The CDR3 runs 15 residues. V lost 0 bases to trimming and J lost 2 bases, with 9 bases between them. The CDR3 coding sequence is TGTGCCAGCAGTTACTCCCCCTACAACACAGATACGCAGTATTTT. It codes for CASSYSPYNTDTQYF.

CDR3 amino acids: CASRAGVDQETQYF. CDR3 nucleotides: TGTGCCAGCAGAGCGGGGGTGGACCAAGAGACCCAGTACTTC. V gene TRBV5-4 combines with J gene TRBJ2-5; 8 nucleotides match TRBD2. This CDR3 region has 14 residues. CDR1 and CDR2 (germline): SGHNT, YYREEE (reference sequence). Trimming cost V 5 bases and J 0 bases; bases outside gene matches: 3.

This clone was seen a handful of times. This sequence joins TRBV4-2 and TRBJ1-5; D is unresolved. The CDR3 is made up of 16 amino acids. Looked up from germline, CDR1 is LGHNA and CDR2 is YNFKEQ. Deletions cut 0 bases from V and 0 bases from J, with 9 bases between. CDR3 DNA: TGTGCCAGCAGCCAAGATGTGACGGCTAGCAATCAGCCCCAGCATTTT. Its translation is CASSQDVTASNQPQHF.

The CDR3 DNA follows: TGCGCCAGCAGCTTGTTCGGTGTCATGAACACTGAAGCTTTCTTT. Its protein is CASSLFGVMNTEAFF. The V and J genes are TRBV5-1 and TRBJ1-1; D is unresolved. Trimming took off 1 base at V and 0 bases at J, with 10 bases between the two ends. Germline assignment: CDR1 SGHRS and CDR2 YFSETQ. The CDR3 runs to 15 residues.

This clone was found a few times. The chain couples TRBV18 to TRBJ2-7; 8 bases line up with TRBD1. The CDR3 has 16 residues. Germline V lookup: CDR1 KGHSH, CDR2 LQKENI. V dropped 5 bases and J dropped 3; count of bases not matched to a gene: 12. The CDR3 loop is CASSSPTGAAIYEQYF. The CDR3 nucleotides are TGTGCCAGCTCATCCCCGACAGGGGCCGCGATCTACGAGCAGTACTTC.

The V and J genes are TRBV5-4 and TRBJ1-2; the D gene is possibly TRBD1 (5 bases). Germline-derived CDR1 and CDR2 are SGHNT and YYREEE (reference sequence). The length of the CDR3 is 16 residues. V lost 3 bases, J lost 0 bases, and 15 bases lay in between. CDR3 sequence reads: CASSWGGQITNYGYTF. The CDR3 nucleotides are TGTGCCAGCAGCTGGGGAGGACAAATAACTAACTATGGCTACACCTTC.

J is TRBJ2-7 and V is TRBV11-2; TRBD2 might be the D (5 bases). The V end lost 9 bases, the J end lost 6 bases, and 12 bases lay between the germline ends. Germline loops: CDR1 SGHAT, CDR2 FQNNGV. CDR3 size: 11 residues. The CDR3 region is CASREGGEQYF. CDR3 sequence (DNA): TGTGCCAGTCGAGAGGGTGGCGAGCAGTACTTC.

The CDR3 nucleotides read TGTGCCAGCTCAACGGATCCTAACACTGAAGCTTTCTTT. Amino acids: CASSTDPNTEAFF. The chain has TRBV18 and TRBJ1-1, with no clear D. Deletions cut 5 bases from V and 2 bases from J, with 9 bases between. Per the germline V gene, CDR1 is KGHSH and CDR2 is LQKENI. The CDR3 spans 13 residues.

This chain connects TRBV18 to TRBJ2-1; 10 nucleotides match TRBD2. In germline, CDR1 is KGHSH, CDR2 LQKENI. The CDR3 has 17 residues. Trimming at V came to 0 bases and at J to 4 bases, leaving 6 bases not matched to a gene. The CDR3 spells CASSPPGTSGDYNEQFF. DNA of the CDR3: TGTGCCAGCTCACCACCGGGTACTAGCGGGGATTACAATGAGCAGTTCTTC.